This T cell receptor beta chain was observed in a study of T cells after yellow fever vaccination. TCRdb itself ran the 5' RACE reads through MiXCR, one entry per CDR3 protein. The table includes 300,000 to 350,000 distinct CDR3 sequences, 3.5% to 5% detected once. This clonotype was recorded at least ten times. Germline V gene lookup returns CDR1 SGHRS and CDR2 YFSETQ. Trimming took off 0 bases at V and 0 bases at J, with 6 bases between the two ends. CDR3 size: 15 residues. The TCR was taken from a man in his late teens or twenties who received the YFV17D yellow fever vaccine. Sequenced here: PBMCs, sampled 15 days after the yellow fever booster vaccination. The chain recombines TRBV5-1 with TRBJ2-2; D call uncertain. CDR3 in amino acids: CASSLDSANTGELFF. CDR3 in DNA: TGCGCCAGCAGCTTGGACAGCGCGAACACCGGGGAGCTGTTTTTT.